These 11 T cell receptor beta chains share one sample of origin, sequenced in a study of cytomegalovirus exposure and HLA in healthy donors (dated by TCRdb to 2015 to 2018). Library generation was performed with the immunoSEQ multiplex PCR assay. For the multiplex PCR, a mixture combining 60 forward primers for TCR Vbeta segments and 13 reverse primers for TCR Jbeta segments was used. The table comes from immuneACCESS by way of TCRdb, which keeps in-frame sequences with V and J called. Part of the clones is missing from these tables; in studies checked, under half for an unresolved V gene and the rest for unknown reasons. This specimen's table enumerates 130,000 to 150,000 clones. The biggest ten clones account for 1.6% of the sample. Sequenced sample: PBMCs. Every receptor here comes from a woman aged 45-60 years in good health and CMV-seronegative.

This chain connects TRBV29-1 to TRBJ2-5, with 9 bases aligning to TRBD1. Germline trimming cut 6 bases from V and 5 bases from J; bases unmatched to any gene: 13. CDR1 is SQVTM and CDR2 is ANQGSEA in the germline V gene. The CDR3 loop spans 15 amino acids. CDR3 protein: CSVEQPTGGDETQYF. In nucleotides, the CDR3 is TGCAGCGTGGAACAGCCGACAGGGGGGGACGAGACCCAGTACTTC.

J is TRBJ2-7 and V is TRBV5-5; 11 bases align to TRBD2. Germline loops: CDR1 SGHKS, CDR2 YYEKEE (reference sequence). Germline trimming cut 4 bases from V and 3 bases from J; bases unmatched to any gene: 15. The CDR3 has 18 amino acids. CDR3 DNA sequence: TGTGCCAGCAGCCCCGAAGGTAGCGGGGGGGAATTGGGCTACGAGCAGTACTTC. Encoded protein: CASSPEGSGGELGYEQYF. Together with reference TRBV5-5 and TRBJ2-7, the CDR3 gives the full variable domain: DAGVTQSPTHLIKTRGQQVTLRCSPISGHKSVSWYQQVLGQGPQFIFQYYEKEERGRGNFPDRFSARQFPNYSSELNVNALLLGDSALYLCASSPEGSGGELGYEQYFGPGTRLTVT.

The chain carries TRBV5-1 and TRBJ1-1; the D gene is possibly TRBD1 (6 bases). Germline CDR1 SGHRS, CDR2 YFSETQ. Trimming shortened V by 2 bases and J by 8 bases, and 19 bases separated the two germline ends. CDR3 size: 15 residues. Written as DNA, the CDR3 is TGCGCCAGCAGCTTCGGGTTTCCGAGACAGGTCGAAGCTTTCTTT. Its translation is CASSFGFPRQVEAFF.

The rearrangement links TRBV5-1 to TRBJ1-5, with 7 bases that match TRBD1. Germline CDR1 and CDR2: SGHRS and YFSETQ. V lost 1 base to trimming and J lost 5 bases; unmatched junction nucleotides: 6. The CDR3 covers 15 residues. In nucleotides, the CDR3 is TGCGCCAGCAGCTTGCAGGGGGACAGTGATCAGCCCCAGCATTTT. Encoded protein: CASSLQGDSDQPQHF.

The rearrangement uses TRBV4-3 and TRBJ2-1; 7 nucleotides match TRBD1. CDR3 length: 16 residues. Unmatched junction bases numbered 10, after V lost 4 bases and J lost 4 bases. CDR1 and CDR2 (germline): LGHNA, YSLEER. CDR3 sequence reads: CASSLGQEFNYNEQFF. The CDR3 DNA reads TGCGCCAGCAGCCTCGGACAGGAATTTAATTACAATGAGCAGTTCTTC.

The CDR3 bases are TGTGCCAGCAGCCGAGGGACAGGGGGCGCGGAAGGCTACACCTTC. Its translation: CASSRGTGGAEGYTF. The genes are TRBV7-2 and TRBJ1-2; 12 positions match TRBD1. This CDR3 contains 15 residues. CDR1 is SGHTA and CDR2 is FQGNSA in the germline V gene. V gave up 5 bases and J gave up 8 bases; unmatched junction bases: 9.

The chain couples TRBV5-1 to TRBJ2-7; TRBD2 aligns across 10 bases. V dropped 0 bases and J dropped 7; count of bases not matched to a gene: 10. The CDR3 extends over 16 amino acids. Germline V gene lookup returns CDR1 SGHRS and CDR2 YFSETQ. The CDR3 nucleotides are TGCGCCAGCAGCTTGGTTATAACTAGCGGGACTTGGGAGCAGTACTTC. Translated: CASSLVITSGTWEQYF. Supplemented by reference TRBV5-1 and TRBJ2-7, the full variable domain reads KAGVTQTPRYLIKTRGQQVTLSCSPISGHRSVSWYQQTPGQGLQFLFEYFSETQRNKGNFPGRFSGRQFSNSRSEMNVSTLELGDSALYLCASSLVITSGTWEQYFGPGTRLTVT.

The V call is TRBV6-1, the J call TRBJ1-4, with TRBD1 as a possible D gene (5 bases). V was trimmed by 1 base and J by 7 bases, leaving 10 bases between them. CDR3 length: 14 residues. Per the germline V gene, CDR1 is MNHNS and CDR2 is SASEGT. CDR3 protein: CASSEGWGGEKLFF. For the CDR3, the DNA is TGTGCCAGCAGTGAAGGCTGGGGCGGTGAAAAACTGTTTTTT.

The CDR3: CASSPTGETQYF. The CDR3 nucleotides are TGCGCCAGCAGCCCGACAGGGGAGACCCAGTACTTC. V and J are TRBV5-1 and TRBJ2-5; 7 bases are a match to TRBD1. The ends lost 4 bases at V and 5 bases at J; junction bases unmatched: 2. Germline values: CDR1 SGHRS, CDR2 YFSETQ. This CDR3 has 12 amino acids.

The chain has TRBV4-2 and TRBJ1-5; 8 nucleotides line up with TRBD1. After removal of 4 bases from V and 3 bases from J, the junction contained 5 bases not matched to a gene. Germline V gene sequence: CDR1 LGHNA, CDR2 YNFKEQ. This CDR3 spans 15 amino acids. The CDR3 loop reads CASSPLTGANQPQHF. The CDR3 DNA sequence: TGTGCCAGCAGCCCGCTGACAGGGGCCAATCAGCCCCAGCATTTT.

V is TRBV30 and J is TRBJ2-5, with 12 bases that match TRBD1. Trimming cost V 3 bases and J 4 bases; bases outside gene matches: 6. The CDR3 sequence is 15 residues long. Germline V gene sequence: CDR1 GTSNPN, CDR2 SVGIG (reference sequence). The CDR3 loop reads CAWRSGTGGRETQYF. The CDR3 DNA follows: TGTGCCTGGAGGAGCGGGACAGGGGGCAGAGAGACCCAGTACTTC.